This entry lists 4 T cell receptor beta chains sequenced from one sample in a study of cytomegalovirus exposure and HLA in healthy donors. In the PCR, 60 Vbeta and 13 Jbeta primers were used. Libraries were prepared by immunoSEQ multiplex PCR; TCRdb keeps only in-frame clonotypes and omits some of them. The sample carries around 120,000 clones, about four fifths recorded once. The source material was PBMCs. These receptors originate from a female donor in good health and CMV-seropositive.

CDR3 DNA sequence: TGTGCCAGTAGTGGTCTTGTGAGCACCGGGGAGCTGTTTTTT. It encodes CASSGLVSTGELFF. V is TRBV19 and J is TRBJ2-2, with D unclear. V lost 5 bases and J 4 bases, leaving 11 bases between the germline ends. The CDR3 has 14 amino acids. Germline loops: CDR1 LNHDA, CDR2 SQIVND (reference sequence).

V usage is TRBV14 and J usage is TRBJ2-7; 7 bases align to TRBD1. V shed 4 bases, J shed 0 bases, and the junction held 6 bases outside the gene matches. Germline-derived CDR1 and CDR2 are SGHDN and FVKESK. The CDR3 covers 15 residues. As DNA, the CDR3 is TGTGCCAGCAGCCCTTTGGACAGGTTCTCCTACGAGCAGTACTTC. Translation: CASSPLDRFSYEQYF.

The rearrangement uses TRBV4-2 and TRBJ2-7, with a possible D match to TRBD2 (5 bases). The CDR3 has 16 residues. V lost 0 bases to trimming and J lost 6 bases, with 18 bases between them. Per the germline V gene, CDR1 is LGHNA and CDR2 is YNFKEQ. DNA of the CDR3: TGTGCCAGCAGCCAAGAATTACGGGGAAGTCGGGGCGAGCAGTACTTC. It is translated as CASSQELRGSRGEQYF.

This clone was detected a few times. This chain joins TRBV7-2 and TRBJ2-7; D is unclear. Trimming shortened V by 1 base and J by 3 bases, and 10 bases separated the two germline ends. The CDR3 is 14 residues long. CDR1 and CDR2 from the germline V gene are SGHTA and FQGNSA. CDR3 coding DNA: TGTGCCAGCAGCTTAGATTTTCCGTACTACGAGCAGTACTTC. Protein: CASSLDFPYYEQYF.